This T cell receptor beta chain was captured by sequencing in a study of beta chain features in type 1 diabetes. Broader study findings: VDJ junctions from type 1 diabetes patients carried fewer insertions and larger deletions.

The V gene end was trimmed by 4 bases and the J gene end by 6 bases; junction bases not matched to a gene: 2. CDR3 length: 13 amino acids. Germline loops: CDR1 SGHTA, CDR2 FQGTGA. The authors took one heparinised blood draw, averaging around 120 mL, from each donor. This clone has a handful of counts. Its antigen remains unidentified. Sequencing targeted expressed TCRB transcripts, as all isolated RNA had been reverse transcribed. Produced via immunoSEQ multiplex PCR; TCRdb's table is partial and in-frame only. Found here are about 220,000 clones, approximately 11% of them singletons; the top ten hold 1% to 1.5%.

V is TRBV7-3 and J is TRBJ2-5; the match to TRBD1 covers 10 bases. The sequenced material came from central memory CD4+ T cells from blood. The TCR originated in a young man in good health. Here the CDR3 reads CASSWDRGQTQYF. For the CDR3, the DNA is TGTGCCAGCAGCTGGGACAGGGGCCAGACCCAGTACTTC.